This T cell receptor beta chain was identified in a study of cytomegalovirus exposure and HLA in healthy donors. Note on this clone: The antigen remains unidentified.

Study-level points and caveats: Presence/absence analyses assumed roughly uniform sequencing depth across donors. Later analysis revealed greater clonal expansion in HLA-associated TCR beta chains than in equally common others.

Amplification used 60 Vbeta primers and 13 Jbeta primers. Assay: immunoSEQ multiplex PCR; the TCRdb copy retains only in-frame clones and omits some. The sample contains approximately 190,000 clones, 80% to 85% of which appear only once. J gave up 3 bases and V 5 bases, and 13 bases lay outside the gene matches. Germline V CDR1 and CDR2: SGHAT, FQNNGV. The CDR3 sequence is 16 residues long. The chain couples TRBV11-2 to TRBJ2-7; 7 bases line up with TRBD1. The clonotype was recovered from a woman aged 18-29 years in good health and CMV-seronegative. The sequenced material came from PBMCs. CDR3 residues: CASSQPSGTAIYEQYF. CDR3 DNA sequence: TGTGCCAGCAGCCAACCCTCCGGGACAGCCATCTACGAGCAGTACTTC.